This TCR beta chain was recorded in a study of beta chain features in type 1 diabetes (dated by TCRdb to the late 2010s). In the study overall: No differences in mean age, gender distribution, total cell number or subset yield were found between patients and healthy donors. Regulatory and stem cell-like memory subsets were obtained from only 8 patients and about 8 healthy donors, while naive and central memory subsets were obtained from all 28 donors. A total of 85 million to 110 million sorted cells were examined across all samples, and RNA yield correlated strongly with the number of cells per subset. In the study, TCRB repertoires of sorted circulating CD4+ T cell subsets from recently diagnosed type 1 diabetes patients were compared with those of matched healthy donors.

The High Capacity cDNA Reverse Transcription Kit was used to reverse transcribe all of the isolated RNA, meaning that expressed TCRB transcripts were what got sequenced. Deep immunoSEQ sequencing was applied to naive, central memory and regulatory T cell samples, giving an average of roughly 3.6 million total reads per sample. Sorted cells were lysed in RLT buffer, and RNA was extracted using DNase-treated RNeasy Micro or Mini kits according to cell number. Each cell subset was processed on its own to prevent cross-contamination, while patient and healthy donor samples were processed together. TCRB sequences were amplified from cDNA with the immunoSEQ multiplex PCR, producing 87-bp fragments spanning the CDR3 region. The amplicons were sequenced using the Illumina HiSeq platform. As for the authors' bioinformatics: PCR bias was computationally corrected using synthetic template baselines, reads within Hamming distance 2 were collapsed, and singletons that could not be merged were discarded. Reads were aligned to IMGT to assign V, D and J genes, CDR3 length, and insertions or deletions at six rearrangement sites. Within each subset, clonotype counts were normalized to sorted cell number, after which true diversity and Gini coefficients were computed with the tcR R package. The overlap coefficient, calculated on TCRB nucleotide sequences, was used to measure repertoire sharing. Out-of-frame TCRB sequences from naive cells were analyzed to stand in for the pre-selection repertoire. Sourced from immuneACCESS, this table was stored by TCRdb with only in-frame sequences that have V and J called. A share of the clones is absent; for the studies checked, an unresolved V gene accounts for under half, and the remainder has no known explanation. The V and J calls and clone size come from that table; D and trimming were worked out from the DNA. The sample table records approximately 600,000 clones; about an eighth of these occur just once. More than 0.09% of the sample comes from the top ten.

Each donor gave one peripheral blood draw, averaging approximately 110 mL, which was collected into heparinised tubes. A BD FACSAria II was used to sort naive, central memory, regulatory and stem cell-like memory CD4+ T cells with a panel that included CD45RO, CCR7, CD25, CD127, CD95 and CD27. Every sorted population had a purity above 98%. PBMCs were separated immediately by Lymphoprep density gradient centrifugation and were stained directly, without being cultured. So that batch effects would be minimized, each experiment stained and sorted samples in pairs, pairing one healthy donor with one patient. Overall study results and their limits: PCR may preferentially amplify shorter templates, but because patient and control samples were amplified and corrected together, any resulting skew would affect both groups equally. At VDJ recombination sites, type 1 diabetes patients had fewer insertions and more deleted nucleotides, which implies abnormalities in thymic rearrangement. Because small numbers of individuals were included in the HLA sub-analyses, any influence of HLA type on TCRB rearrangement was left unresolved. Naive, central memory and regulatory TCRB repertoires appeared to be more similar among patients than among healthy donors. Because cDNA was sequenced instead of genomic DNA, highly expressing activated cells could be over-represented, though the groups showed no difference in activation or CD3 levels. Type 1 diabetes patients showed a moderate but significant shortening of TCRB CDR3 length in all four CD4+ subsets.

From the cysteine through the phenylalanine, the CDR3 covers 12 amino acids. The read is trimmed to its CDR3 DNA, 36 bases read in frame from base 1. V loses 5 bases, J loses 5 bases, and the germline ends lie 11 bases apart. CDR1 GTSNPN and CDR2 SVGIG were looked up in the germline V gene (reference sequence). This clone has more than one count but fewer than ten. No cognate antigen has been identified for it. No base quality information exists; no much larger clone differs at one position. The chain links TRBV30 with TRBJ2-3; TRBD1 is a possible D gene, resting on 5 matching bases. Material for sequencing was naive CD4+ T cells from blood. In light of the paper, this sample's cell subset or site label describes: true naive CD4+ T cells. This clonotype was sampled from a man between 25 and 39 years old with type 1 diabetes. The encoded CDR3 is CAWGRVKDTQYF. The sequenced DNA is TGTGCCTGGGGCAGGGTTAAAGATACGCAGTATTTT.